These T cell receptor beta chains were read from a single sample in a study of metastatic and nonmetastatic thyroid tumors. TCRdb ran MiXCR on the PCR reads. The data contain roughly 35,000 clones, 35% of them singletons. The material sequenced was tumor tissue. The receptor source for this set is a female donor with papillary thyroid cancer or a benign thyroid nodule (not recorded which). Some clones in this sample may be carry-over from other donors' samples. Each CDR3 is given with its conserved first and last residue. The order of the fields is clone size, D gene, CDR3 length, V gene, J gene, CDR3 DNA, CDR3 protein. A D gene is named only where the DNA matches it firmly. Size is stated for part of the rows, as once, few or many counts, or as a class when the clone is expanded.

abundance: .; d_gene: TRBD2; len: 14; v_gene: TRBV2; j_gene: TRBJ2-7; CDR3nt: TGTGCCAGCAGTGAGTCTAGCGGGAGATACGAGCAGTACTTC; CDR3aa: CASSESSGRYEQYF
abundance: .; d_gene: TRBD1; len: 19; v_gene: TRBV13; j_gene: TRBJ2-2; CDR3nt: TGTGCCAGCAGCCCCTCGCTTCCGGGACAGGGGGCGCACACCGGGGAGCTGTTTTTT; CDR3aa: CASSPSLPGQGAHTGELFF
abundance: .; d_gene: .; len: 17; v_gene: TRBV28; j_gene: TRBJ2-1; CDR3nt: TGTGCCAGCAGTTTAAGGCAGGGCAGGGGCCTCTACAATGAGCAGTTCTTC; CDR3aa: CASSLRQGRGLYNEQFF
abundance: .; d_gene: TRBD2; len: 15; v_gene: TRBV6-1; j_gene: TRBJ2-2; CDR3nt: TGTGCCAGCAGTCTAGCGGGGGACTTCACCGGGGAGCTGTTTTTT; CDR3aa: CASSLAGDFTGELFF
abundance: few; d_gene: .; len: 12; v_gene: TRBV14; j_gene: TRBJ2-7; CDR3nt: TGTGCCAGCAGCTATGACGTCTACGAGCAGTACTTC; CDR3aa: CASSYDVYEQYF
abundance: .; d_gene: TRBD1; len: 17; v_gene: TRBV24-1; j_gene: TRBJ1-5; CDR3nt: TGTGCCACCAGTGATTTGTTGGGACAGGCCGGCAATCAGCCCCAGCATTTT; CDR3aa: CATSDLLGQAGNQPQHF
abundance: few; d_gene: .; len: 17; v_gene: TRBV6-2/TRBV6-3; j_gene: TRBJ2-3; CDR3nt: TGTGCCAGCAGCCCTAAGGGACGACTGACTGGCACAGATACGCAGTATTTT; CDR3aa: CASSPKGRLTGTDTQYF
abundance: .; d_gene: .; len: 15; v_gene: TRBV11-2; j_gene: TRBJ2-5; CDR3nt: TGTGCCAGCACCCAGGGGGGGACAACCCAAGAGACCCAGTACTTC; CDR3aa: CASTQGGTTQETQYF
abundance: .; d_gene: TRBD1; len: 15; v_gene: TRBV5-6; j_gene: TRBJ1-2; CDR3nt: TGTGCCAGCAGCTTTTCGGGACAGTTACATTATGGCTACACCTTC; CDR3aa: CASSFSGQLHYGYTF
abundance: .; d_gene: .; len: 13; v_gene: TRBV20-1; j_gene: TRBJ2-1; CDR3nt: TGCAGTGCTAGATACATTAAGTACAATGAGCAGTTCTTC; CDR3aa: CSARYIKYNEQFF
abundance: .; d_gene: .; len: 13; v_gene: TRBV24-1; j_gene: TRBJ1-2; CDR3nt: TGTGCCACTTCCGACAGAGCTAACTATGGCTACACCTTC; CDR3aa: CATSDRANYGYTF
abundance: .; d_gene: .; len: 15; v_gene: TRBV9; j_gene: TRBJ2-5; CDR3nt: TGTGCCAGCAGCGTAGGAAGTACGGGCTGGGAGACCCAGTACTTC; CDR3aa: CASSVGSTGWETQYF
abundance: .; d_gene: .; len: 11; v_gene: TRBV30; j_gene: TRBJ1-4; CDR3nt: TGTGCCTGGGGACACTATGAAAAACTGTTTTTT; CDR3aa: CAWGHYEKLFF
abundance: .; d_gene: TRBD1; len: 12; v_gene: TRBV30; j_gene: TRBJ2-7; CDR3nt: TGTGCCTGGGAGACAGGGGGCGCCGAGCAGTACTTC; CDR3aa: CAWETGGAEQYF